This T cell receptor (beta chain) was documented in a study of cytomegalovirus exposure and HLA in healthy donors (dated 2017 in TCRdb). Turning to the overall study: According to an earlier analysis of 550 to 700 of the donors, about 179 million T cells yielded 117 million unique TCR beta sequences and approximately 300 Gb of sequence data. In a later analysis, previously published TCR beta repertoires from 666 donors were re-analyzed and high-resolution HLA genotyping was added so that TCR occurrence patterns could be studied. Using immunosequencing, the study profiled T cell repertoires from around 670 subjects and related those repertoires to cytomegalovirus serostatus. All discovery cohort repertoires had been generated using a single sequencing platform. The study was designed to test whether signatures of past pathogen exposure could be identified by cataloging public T cell receptors. Besides the first cohort of hundreds of subjects, a separate validation cohort made up of 120 different subjects was used. Because of strong linkage in the cohort, five DR-DQ haplotypes were treated as single units for association and clustering. An earlier analysis of fewer than 700 of the donors applied high-throughput TCR beta sequencing to assess whether each TCR beta V gene segment acted as functional or pseudogenic. To predict cytomegalovirus infection status, the study brought together high-throughput TCR immunosequencing, statistical association of individual TCRs with disease status, and machine learning. Donor age, sex, ethnicity and CMV serostatus were collected together with the repertoire data. The number of typed donors differed by locus: about 620-640 for A, B, C, DRB1 and DQB1; approximately 520 for DQA1; around 580 for DPA1; and about 450 for DPB1. Approximately 310 gigabases of sequencing data and some 85 million unique TCR sequences were included in an early release covering about 700 HLA-typed donors. Rather than using new phenotypic data, the later analysis identified candidate immune exposures from TCR beta sequences and from how often those sequences occurred across donors. Among roughly 400 genotyped donors of the cohort, an average of about 220,000 unique TCR beta nucleotide sequences was sequenced per donor, of which approximately 19% were non-productive. Of the roughly 390 genotyped donors, 75% to 85% were placed in the genetic ancestry cluster associated with self-reported Caucasian donors. Genome-wide SNP genotypes for about 60% of the roughly 700 donors were used in a later genetic analysis, which treated that subset as a discovery cohort. HLA typing included class I and class II loci at four-digit resolution.

This clone has just a few counts. Its recognized antigen is unknown. No much larger clone exists at a distance of one base, and base qualities are not known. Inclusive of the bounding cysteine and phenylalanine, the CDR3 is 15 residues long. Of all the DNA, just the CDR3 is kept, 45 bases in frame from base 1. V is cut by 4 bases and J by 10 bases, and the space between the germline ends is 17 bases. The germline V gene yields MNHNS for CDR1 and SASEGT for CDR2. The cohort consisted of 670 or so healthy bone marrow donors. Cohort members were all nominally healthy when sampled, although unrecorded immune exposures were likely present. The donor was CMV seropositive and was included in the group of 270 or so seropositive cohort members. A peripheral blood sample was collected from each donor, and TCR beta sequencing was performed on peripheral blood mononuclear cells. Genomic DNA was extracted from the blood cell samples with the Qiagen DNeasy Blood Extraction Kit.

Results the study describes overall, beyond this receptor: In a later analysis, some 17,000 TCR beta sequences were associated with specific HLA alleles at a false discovery rate of 0.05. A later analysis found that HLA-associated TCR beta chains were more clonally expanded and had lower generation probabilities than equally common non-associated chains. Because counts were too low, roughly 18 rarely observed V segments, including chromosome 9 orphons, were left out of the earlier analysis of approximately 580 of the donors. Cytomegalovirus status was reported to be diagnosed by the classifier with high specificity and sensitivity in both the original and validation cohorts. Linkage disequilibrium might explain the correlated functional status among segregating V segments, but an unknown experimental factor could not be ruled out. CMV serostatus was the only immune exposure information available for the cohort. When HLA alleles, especially DR and DQ, strongly co-occurred, attributing TCR associations to individual alleles was difficult. This cohort had only TCR beta chains sequenced, and the lack of alpha or paired-chain data limited which features could be detected. In the study, some 160 TCR beta chains were listed as associated with cytomegalovirus. According to a later genetic analysis, donors in an Asian-associated ancestry cluster had fewer N-insertions in productive TCRs than the roughly 670-donor mean. Because the 87-base-pair reads could not distinguish some IMGT-functional V segments, including TRBV6-2 and TRBV6-3, those segments were excluded. In vitro tests confirmed that three of the cytomegalovirus-associated TCR beta chains recognize cytomegalovirus antigens. According to a later analysis, parvovirus B19, influenza, CMV and Epstein-Barr virus appeared linked to several top co-occurrence clusters. According to a later analysis, TCR association rates differed among HLA loci, with DRB1 alleles showing the most associated TCRs and HLA-C alleles showing the fewest. In an earlier analysis of about 550 of the donors, most TCR beta V segments were observed in productive rearrangements about 90% or about 30% of the time, broadly matching IMGT annotations. A cluster of highly shared sequence variants was judged likely to represent a technical artifact of the sequencing pipeline. Because HLA typing was unavailable for some donors at each locus, only the typed subset was used in association tests. Most TCR sequences were observed very rarely across donors, whereas some public TCRs were present in many individuals. In a later genetic analysis, a missense DCLRE1C variant was associated with V-gene and J-gene trimming of TCR beta chains, and the association was replicated in an independent cohort. The authors suggested that the approach could potentially be extended to other disease states and immunological phenotypes. Roughly uniform sequencing depth across donors was assumed in presence/absence analyses, although this assumption may not hold. A further reported finding was that TCR beta sequences accurately predicted the HLA-A and HLA-B alleles for most subjects in the first cohort. A later analysis found that most CMV-associated TCR beta chains appeared HLA-restricted, with HLA associations seemingly driven largely by CMV exposure.

Receptors were amplified or captured by the immunoSEQ multiplex PCR assay. A mixture of 60 forward primers for TCR Vbeta segments and 13 reverse primers for TCR Jbeta segments was used in the multiplex PCR. The CDR3 region of rearranged TCR beta genes was amplified from genomic DNA by a multiplex PCR assay. On the Illumina HiSeq System, the amplified TCR beta libraries were sequenced as 87-base-pair reads. Per the authors' processing: A later analysis tallied roughly 78 million unique TCR beta chains across the 650 to 750 repertoires, and approximately 12 million of those chains were shared by two or more donors. To remove PCR and sequencing errors, raw reads were error-corrected and collapsed into unique sequences using a nearest-neighbor algorithm that merged closely related sequences. Alignment of CDR3 sequences to IMGT reference sequences was used to assign V, D and J gene segments. For a sequence to be retained, at least a six-nucleotide match to both a V gene segment and a J gene segment was required. Rearrangements were classified as productive when the CDR3 lacked stop codons and remained in frame with V and J, and all other rearrangements were classified as non-productive. Following IMGT convention, CDR3 was defined as the stretch from the second conserved V-encoded cysteine to the conserved J-encoded phenylalanine. The earlier analysis of roughly 590 of the donors excluded any sequence lacking an unambiguous match to a single V gene segment. An earlier analysis of several hundred of the donors called V segments functional above 56.7% productive rearrangements and segregating when the between-donor standard deviation exceeded 5%. A statistical classification framework was built to diagnose cytomegalovirus status from the catalog of TCR beta chain sequences. A later analysis assigned V and J genes by comparing TCR nucleotide sequences with IMGT/GENE-DB human TR gene sequences. A later analysis assigned CDR3 sequences and most-parsimonious VDJ recombination scenarios with the TCRdist pipeline. In a later analysis, every TCR beta chain was defined by the combination of its CDR3 amino acid sequence and its V-gene family, and reads without a unique V-gene family were dropped. A later analysis removed 592 highly shared, low-generation-probability nucleotide sequences to deal with suspected cross-contamination and a sequencing artifact. A later analysis calculated a clonal expansion index for each public chain from normalized within-repertoire ranks of inferred template counts. In a later analysis, generation probabilities were computed using a VDJ recombination model fitted to out-of-frame rearrangements, and the results were checked against IGoR. In a later analysis, hypergeometric tests were used to score TCR-TCR, TCR-HLA and TCR-CMV co-occurrence, with a repertoire-size bias correction applied to TCR pairs. In a later analysis, false discovery rates were estimated by permuting HLA or CMV assignments 20 times. A later analysis grouped co-occurring TCRs with DBSCAN, adding TCRdist sequence similarity when clustering within HLA-allele-positive subsets. Repertoires with fewer than 30,000 or more than 120,000 public chains were left out of co-occurrence clustering, as were four to six repertoires with anomalous nucleotide sharing. TCRdb carries this immuneACCESS record with in-frame sequences only. Its versions omit some clonotypes, under half of them owing to an unresolved V gene in the studies checked, with the rest unexplained. D and trimming were read from the DNA, whereas the V and J calls and clone size are those reported in that table. The table for this sample lists approximately 130,000 clones; under 10% of them were counted only once. In total, the top ten clones hold about 6.7% of the sample.

The chain uses TRBV6-1 and TRBJ1-6; the best D guess is TRBD1, with 6 bases matching. Sequences were obtained from PBMCs. The clonotype comes from a woman aged 40-49 years in good health and CMV-seropositive. The nucleotide sequence reads as follows: TGTGCCAGCAGTGCTCCTCGGACAGCCTCCTCACCCCTCCACTTT. Its amino acids are CASSAPRTASSPLHF.